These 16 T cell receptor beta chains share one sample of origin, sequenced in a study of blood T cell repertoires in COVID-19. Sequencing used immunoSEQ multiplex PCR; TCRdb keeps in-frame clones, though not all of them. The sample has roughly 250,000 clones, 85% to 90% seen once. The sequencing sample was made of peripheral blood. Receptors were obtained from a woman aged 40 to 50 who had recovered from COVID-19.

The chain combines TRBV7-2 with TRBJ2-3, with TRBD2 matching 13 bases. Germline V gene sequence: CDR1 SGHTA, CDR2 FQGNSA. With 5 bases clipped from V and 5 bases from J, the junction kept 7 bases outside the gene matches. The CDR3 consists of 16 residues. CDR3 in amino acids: CASSRTSGSAGDTQYF. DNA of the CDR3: TGTGCCAGCAGCCGGACTAGCGGGAGTGCGGGAGATACGCAGTATTTT.

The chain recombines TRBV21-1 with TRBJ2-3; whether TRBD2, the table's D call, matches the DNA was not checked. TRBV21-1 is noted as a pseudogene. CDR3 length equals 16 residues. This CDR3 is CASPGGKRASTDTQYF. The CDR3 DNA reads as TGTGCCAGCCCCGGGGGGAAGCGGGCTAGCACAGATACGCAGTATTTT.

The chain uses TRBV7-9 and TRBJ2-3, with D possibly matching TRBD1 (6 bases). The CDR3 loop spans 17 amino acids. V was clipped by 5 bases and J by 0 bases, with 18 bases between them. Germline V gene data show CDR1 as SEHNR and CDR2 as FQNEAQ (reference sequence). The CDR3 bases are TGTGCCAGCAGCCCCCCCAGGGGCGGAGCTAGCACAGATACGCAGTATTTT. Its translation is CASSPPRGGASTDTQYF.

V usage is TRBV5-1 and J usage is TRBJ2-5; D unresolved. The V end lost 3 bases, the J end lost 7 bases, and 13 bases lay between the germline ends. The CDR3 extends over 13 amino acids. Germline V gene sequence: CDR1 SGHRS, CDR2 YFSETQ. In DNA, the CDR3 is TGCGCCAGCAGCTCCGGTACGTCGGGGACCCAGTACTTC. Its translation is CASSSGTSGTQYF. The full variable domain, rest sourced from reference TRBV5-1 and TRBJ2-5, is KAGVTQTPRYLIKTRGQQVTLSCSPISGHRSVSWYQQTPGQGLQFLFEYFSETQRNKGNFPGRFSGRQFSNSRSEMNVSTLELGDSALYLCASSSGTSGTQYFGPGTRLLVL.

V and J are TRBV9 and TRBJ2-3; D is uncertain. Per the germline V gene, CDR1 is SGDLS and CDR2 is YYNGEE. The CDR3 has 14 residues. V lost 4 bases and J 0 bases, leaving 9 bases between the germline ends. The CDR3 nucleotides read TGTGCCAGCAGCCCAATCGGGAGCACAGATACGCAGTATTTT. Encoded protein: CASSPIGSTDTQYF.

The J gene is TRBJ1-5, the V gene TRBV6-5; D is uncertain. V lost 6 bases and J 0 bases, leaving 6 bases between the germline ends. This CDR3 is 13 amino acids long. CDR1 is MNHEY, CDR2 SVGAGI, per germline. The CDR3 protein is CASRTNSNQPQHF. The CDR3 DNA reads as TGTGCCAGCAGGACAAATAGCAATCAGCCCCAGCATTTT.

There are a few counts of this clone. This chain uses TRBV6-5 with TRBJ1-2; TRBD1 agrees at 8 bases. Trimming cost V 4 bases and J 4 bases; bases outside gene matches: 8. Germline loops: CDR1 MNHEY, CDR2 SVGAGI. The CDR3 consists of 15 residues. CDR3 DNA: TGTGCCAGCAGTTCGACAGGGGATACTCCCTATGGCTACACCTTC. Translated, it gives CASSSTGDTPYGYTF.

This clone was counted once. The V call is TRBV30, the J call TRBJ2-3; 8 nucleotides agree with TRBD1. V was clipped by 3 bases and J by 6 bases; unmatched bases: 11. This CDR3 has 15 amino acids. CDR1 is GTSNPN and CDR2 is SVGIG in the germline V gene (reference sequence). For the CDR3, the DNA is TGTGCCTGGAGCGCAGGGGGCCCCCGGGGGGATACGCAGTATTTT. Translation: CAWSAGGPRGDTQYF. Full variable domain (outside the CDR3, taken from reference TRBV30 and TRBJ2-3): SQTIHQWPATLVQPVGSPLSLECTVEGTSNPNLYWYRQAAGRGLQLLFYSVGIGQISSEVPQNLSASRPQDRQFILSSKKLLLSDSGFYLCAWSAGGPRGDTQYFGPGTRLTVL.

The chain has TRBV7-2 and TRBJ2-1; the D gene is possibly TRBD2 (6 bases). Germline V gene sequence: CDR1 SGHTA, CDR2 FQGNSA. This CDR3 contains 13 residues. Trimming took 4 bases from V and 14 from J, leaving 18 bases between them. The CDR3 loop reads CASSSGAGPRKFF. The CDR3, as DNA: TGTGCCAGCAGCTCCGGGGCGGGGCCGAGGAAGTTCTTC.

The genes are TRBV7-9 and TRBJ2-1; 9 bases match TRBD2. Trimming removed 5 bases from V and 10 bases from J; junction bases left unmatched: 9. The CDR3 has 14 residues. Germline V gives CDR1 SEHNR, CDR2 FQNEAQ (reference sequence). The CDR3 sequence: CASSTNLAGNEQFF. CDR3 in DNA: TGTGCCAGCAGCACTAACCTAGCGGGAAACGAGCAGTTCTTC.

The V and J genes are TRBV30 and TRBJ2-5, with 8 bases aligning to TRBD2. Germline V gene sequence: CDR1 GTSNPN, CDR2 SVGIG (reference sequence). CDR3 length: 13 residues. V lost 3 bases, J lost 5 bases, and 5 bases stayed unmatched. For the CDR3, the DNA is TGTGCCTGGAGGCCGACTAGCGTGGAGACCCAGTACTTC. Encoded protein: CAWRPTSVETQYF.

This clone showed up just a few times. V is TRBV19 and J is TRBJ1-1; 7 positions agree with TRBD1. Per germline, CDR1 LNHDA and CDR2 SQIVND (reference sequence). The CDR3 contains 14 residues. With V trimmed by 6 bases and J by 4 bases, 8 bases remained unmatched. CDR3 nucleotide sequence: TGTGCCAGTAGAGAGACAGGGTGGGGCACTGAAGCTTTCTTT. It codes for CASRETGWGTEAFF.

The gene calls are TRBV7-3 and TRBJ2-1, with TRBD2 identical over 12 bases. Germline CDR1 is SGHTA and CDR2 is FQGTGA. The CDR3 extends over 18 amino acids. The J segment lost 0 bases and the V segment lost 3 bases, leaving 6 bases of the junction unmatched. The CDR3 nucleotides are TGTGCCAGCAGCTTGGCTAGCGGGAGGGTAAACTCCTACAATGAGCAGTTCTTC. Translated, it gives CASSLASGRVNSYNEQFF. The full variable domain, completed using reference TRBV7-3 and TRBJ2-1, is GAGVSQTPSNKVTEKGKYVELRCDPISGHTALYWYRQSLGQGPEFLIYFQGTGAADDSGLPNDRFFAVRPEGSVSTLKIQRTERGDSAVYLCASSLASGRVNSYNEQFFGPGTRLTVL.

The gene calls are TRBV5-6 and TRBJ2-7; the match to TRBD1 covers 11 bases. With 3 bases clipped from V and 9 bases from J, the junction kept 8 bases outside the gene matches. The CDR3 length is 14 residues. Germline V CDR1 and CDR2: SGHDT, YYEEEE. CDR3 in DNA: TGTGCCAGCAGCTCCGGGACAGGGGGGCGGGGGCAGTACTTC. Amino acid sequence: CASSSGTGGRGQYF.

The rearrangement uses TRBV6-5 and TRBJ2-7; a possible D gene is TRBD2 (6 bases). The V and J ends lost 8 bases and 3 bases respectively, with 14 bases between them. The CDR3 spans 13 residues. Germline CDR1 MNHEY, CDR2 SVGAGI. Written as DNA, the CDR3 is TGTGCCAGCCCCGGGACGGGGGTCTACGAGCAGTACTTC. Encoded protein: CASPGTGVYEQYF.

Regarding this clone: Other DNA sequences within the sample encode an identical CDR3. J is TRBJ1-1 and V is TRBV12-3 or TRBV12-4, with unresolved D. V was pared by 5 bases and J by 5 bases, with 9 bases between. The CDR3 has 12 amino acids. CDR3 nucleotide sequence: TGTGCCAGCAGTCCGTCCGGGACTGAAGCTTTCTTT. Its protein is CASSPSGTEAFF.